This TCR beta chain was identified in a study of immune heterogeneity within non-small cell lung tumors (dated by TCRdb to 2016 to 2019). With regard to the full study: By histology, a few squamous cell carcinomas, 10 non-squamous carcinomas and 1 tumor not otherwise specified were included. To look at intratumoral immune heterogeneity, the study ran whole-exome sequencing, RNA-seq and TCR beta repertoire sequencing on several spatially distinct regions taken from every NSCLC tumor. Transcriptome data were available for just approximately 44 loci from about 12 patients, whereas TCR repertoire analysis spanned under 65 tumor loci from fewer than 17 patients. For mutant peptides 8 to 11 amino acids long, netMHCpan-3.0 predicted neoantigen binding to the HLA alleles of each patient.

On this clonotype itself: Its antigen is unknown. No clone much larger than this one lies a single base away; base qualities are absent.

Genomic DNA extracted from bulk tumor tissue served as TCR template, with around 0.55 ug gDNA amplified per sample. During surgery, multiple biopsies were taken from each primary tumor and placed as far apart as possible within the tumor mass. The study cohort was described as untreated and was composed of newly diagnosed NSCLC cases undergoing curative surgery. The donors were roughly 15 patients with newly diagnosed non-small cell lung cancer who were having surgery with curative intent. The resected tumor masses were reviewed by two independent pathologists. Sequencing was performed only on DNA and RNA samples of high quality. The TCR beta CDR3 region was amplified with a multiplex PCR system whose first round ran for approximately 10 cycles using 32 V-gene forward primers and 13 J-gene reverse primers. First-round PCR used a QIAGEN Multiplex PCR Kit, and primer sequences were filed in Chinese patent CN105087789A. Illumina universal primers were added in a second PCR round performed with the Phusion High-Fidelity PCR Kit. Sequencing of the TCR libraries was done on the Illumina HiSeq X Ten platform in paired-end mode with a 151 bp read length. In the original analysis: Cutadapt removed reads without multiplex PCR primers, PEAR merged read pairs, and MiXCR with default settings called CDR3 regions. Repertoire diversity used Shannon entropy, and clonality was computed as one minus Shannon entropy divided by ln of productive unique sequence count. A clonotype counted as a dominant or high-frequency T-cell clone when its frequency was 0.5% or higher. TCRdb reanalyzed the raw reads on its own, using fastp at Q25 for trimming and MiXCR for clone calling, and kept in-frame beta chains. A single entry per CDR3 protein holds the most common genes and DNA from its merged rows. The V and J calls come from TCRdb's annotation, not from the publication. This sample gives some 21,000 distinct CDR3 sequences in total; about 30% of them show up just once. Together, the top ten hold roughly 4.3% of the sample.

The study at large found these results: Local T-cell repertoire clonality showed a statistically significant but moderate positive correlation with local tumor mutational burden (R roughly 0.35). For the most part, high-frequency TCR beta clonotypes differed from one individual patient to another. Identical dominant CDR3B clonotypes recurred across loci within a patient, yet different tumor locations also harbored unique high-frequency clones.

Between the V and J ends, shortened by 1 base and 6 bases respectively, the junction contains 12 bases. From a lookup of the germline V gene, CDR1 and CDR2 are SGHDN and FVKESK. The CDR3 has 15 amino acids, counting the end cysteine and phenylalanine. The entry retains the CDR3 DNA only, 45 bases that are in frame from base 1. The chain uses TRBV14 and TRBJ2-2; tentative D gene TRBD2, with 5 bases matching. The sequence derives from a man aged 35 to 55 with non-small cell lung cancer. Source material: lung tumor tissue. The bases read TGTGCCAGCAGCCAAGCGGGAATCGGATCCGGGGAGCTGTTTTTT. This sequence encodes CASSQAGIGSGELFF.